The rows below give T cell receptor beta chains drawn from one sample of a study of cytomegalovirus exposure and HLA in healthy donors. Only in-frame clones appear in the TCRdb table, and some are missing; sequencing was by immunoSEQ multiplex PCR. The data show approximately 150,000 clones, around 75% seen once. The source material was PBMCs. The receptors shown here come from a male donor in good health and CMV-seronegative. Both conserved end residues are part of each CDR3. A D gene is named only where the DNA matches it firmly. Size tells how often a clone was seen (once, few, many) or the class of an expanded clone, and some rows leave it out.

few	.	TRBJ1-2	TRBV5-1	CASGLTRDGYTF	TGCGCCAGCGGACTAACCCGGGACGGCTACACCTTC
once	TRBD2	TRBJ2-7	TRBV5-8	CASKAPGGYYEQYF	TGTGCCAGCAAGGCCCCGGGAGGGTACTACGAGCAGTACTTC
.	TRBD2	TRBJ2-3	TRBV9	CASSVVGTSAASTDTQYF	TGTGCCAGCAGCGTAGTAGGGACTAGCGCTGCTAGCACAGATACGCAGTATTTT
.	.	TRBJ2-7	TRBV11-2	CASSSSLYEQYF	TGTGCCAGCAGCTCCTCTTTATACGAGCAGTACTTC
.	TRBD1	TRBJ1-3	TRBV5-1	CASSSGTAVSGNTIYF	TGCGCCAGCAGCTCCGGGACAGCGGTCTCTGGAAACACCATATATTTT
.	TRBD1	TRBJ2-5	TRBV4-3	CASSPSTGVQETQYF	TGCGCCAGCAGCCCATCGACAGGGGTACAAGAGACCCAGTACTTC
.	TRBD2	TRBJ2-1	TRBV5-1	CASSLGASGRGNRSDEQFF	TGCGCCAGCAGCTTGGGGGCTAGCGGGAGAGGTAATCGGTCCGATGAGCAGTTCTTC
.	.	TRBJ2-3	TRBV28	CASSLGGSGAGDTQYF	TGTGCCAGCAGTTTAGGGGGTAGCGGCGCGGGAGATACGCAGTATTTT
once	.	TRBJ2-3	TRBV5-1	CASSLARFPDTQYF	TGCGCCAGCAGCTTGGCCCGGTTCCCGGATACGCAGTATTTT
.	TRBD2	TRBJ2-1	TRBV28	CASSLWGAGDPYNEQFF	TGTGCCAGCAGTTTATGGGGAGCGGGAGACCCCTACAATGAGCAGTTCTTC
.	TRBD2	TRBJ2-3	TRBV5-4	CASSTFLAGADTQYF	TGTGCCAGCAGCACCTTCCTAGCGGGAGCAGATACGCAGTATTTT
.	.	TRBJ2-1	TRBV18	CASSPQLYNEQFF	TGTGCCAGCTCACCACAGCTCTACAATGAGCAGTTCTTC
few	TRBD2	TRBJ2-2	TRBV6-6	CASRSGLAATGELFF	TGTGCCAGCAGATCGGGACTAGCGGCGACCGGGGAGCTGTTTTTT
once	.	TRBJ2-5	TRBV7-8	CASSPTRFVGPEETQYF	TGTGCCAGCAGCCCGACACGTTTTGTGGGCCCAGAAGAGACCCAGTACTTC
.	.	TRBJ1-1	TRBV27	CASSPGGGRVRLGTEAFF	TGTGCCAGCAGCCCAGGCGGGGGAAGAGTGCGATTGGGCACTGAAGCTTTCTTT
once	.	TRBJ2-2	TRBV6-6	CASSYVEANTGELFF	TGTGCCAGCAGTTACGTAGAGGCGAACACCGGGGAGCTGTTTTTT
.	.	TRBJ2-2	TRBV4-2	CASSQEGQLTGELFF	TGTGCCAGCAGCCAAGAAGGACAGCTCACCGGGGAGCTGTTTTTT
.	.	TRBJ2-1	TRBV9	CASSVAVQDDEQFF	TGTGCCAGCAGCGTAGCCGTACAGGACGATGAGCAGTTCTTC
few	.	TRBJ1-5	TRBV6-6	CASSPSWGGSNQPQHF	TGTGCCAGCAGCCCATCGTGGGGGGGCAGCAATCAGCCCCAGCATTTT
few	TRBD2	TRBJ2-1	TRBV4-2	CASSQGTLAGDNEQFF	TGTGCCAGCAGCCAAGGAACACTAGCGGGAGACAATGAGCAGTTCTTC
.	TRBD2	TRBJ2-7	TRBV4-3	CASSQDFQWEGGSEQYF	TGCGCCAGCAGCCAAGATTTTCAATGGGAGGGAGGGAGCGAGCAGTACTTC
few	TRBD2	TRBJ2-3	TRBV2	CASSEMGGFTDTQYF	TGTGCCAGCAGTGAAATGGGGGGGTTTACAGATACGCAGTATTTT
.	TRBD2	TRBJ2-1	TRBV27	CASTTGGNEQFF	TGTGCCAGCACCACGGGGGGAAATGAGCAGTTCTTC
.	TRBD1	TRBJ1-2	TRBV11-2	CATQRGQGNYGYTF	TGTGCCACTCAGAGGGGACAGGGGAACTATGGCTACACCTTC
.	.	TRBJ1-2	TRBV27	CASSLAGADNYGYTF	TGTGCCAGCAGTTTGGCAGGGGCGGATAACTATGGCTACACCTTC